This T cell receptor beta chain was sequenced for a study of OX40 agonist ivuxolimab in advanced cancers. Study-level findings and limits: Relative to CD4+ cells, CD8+ T cells on average had more expanded clones. Among expanded peripheral T cells, antigen specificity went undetermined. At doses 0.1 to 3.0 mg/kg, CD4+ and CD8+ clones expanded.

Autoimmune disease history or systemic immunosuppression barred patients. A note on this clone: Its antigen is not identified.

Produced via immunoSEQ multiplex PCR; TCRdb's table is partial and in-frame only. Here the sample spans roughly 76,000 clones, around nine tenths being singletons. This receptor was taken from an adult with an advanced solid tumor such as melanoma, head and neck, liver or kidney cancer. Material: CD4+ or CD8+ T cells sorted from blood, obtained in a trial of the OX40 agonist ivuxolimab.

CDR3: CASSYSSGEQFF. CDR3 nucleotide sequence: TGTGCCAGCAGTTACTCTAGTGGTGAGCAGTTCTTC. The V call is TRBV2, the J call TRBJ2-1, with D uncertain. This CDR3 spans 12 amino acids. The V end was cut by 5 bases, the J end by 9 bases, with 11 bases between. Germline CDR1 and CDR2: SNHLY and FYNNEI.